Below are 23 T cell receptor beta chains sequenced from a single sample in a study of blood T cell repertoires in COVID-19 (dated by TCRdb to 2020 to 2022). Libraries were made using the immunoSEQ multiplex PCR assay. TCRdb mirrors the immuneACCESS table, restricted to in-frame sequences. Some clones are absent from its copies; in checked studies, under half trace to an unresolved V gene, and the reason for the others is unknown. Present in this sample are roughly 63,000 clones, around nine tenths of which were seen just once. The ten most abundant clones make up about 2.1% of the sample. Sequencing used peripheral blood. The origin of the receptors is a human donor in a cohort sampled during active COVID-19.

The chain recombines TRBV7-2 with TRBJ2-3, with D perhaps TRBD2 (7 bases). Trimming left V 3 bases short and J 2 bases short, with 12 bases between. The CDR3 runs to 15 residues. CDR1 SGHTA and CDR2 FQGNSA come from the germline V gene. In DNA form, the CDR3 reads TGTGCCAGCAGCTTGGGGGGGCGGCCCACAGATACGCAGTATTTT. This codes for CASSLGGRPTDTQYF.

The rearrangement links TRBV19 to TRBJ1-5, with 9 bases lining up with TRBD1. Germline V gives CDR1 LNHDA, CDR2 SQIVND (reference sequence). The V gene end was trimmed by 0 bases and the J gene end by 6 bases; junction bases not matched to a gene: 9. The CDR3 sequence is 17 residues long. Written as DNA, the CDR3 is TGTGCCAGTAGTATAGATCGGGAGGGACAGGGTGGTCAGCCCCAGCATTTT. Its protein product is CASSIDREGQGGQPQHF.

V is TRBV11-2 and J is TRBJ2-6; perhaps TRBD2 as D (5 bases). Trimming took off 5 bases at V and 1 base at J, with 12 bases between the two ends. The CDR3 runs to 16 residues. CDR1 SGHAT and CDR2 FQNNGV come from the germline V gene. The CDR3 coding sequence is TGTGCCAGCAGCCTGCTCGGGAATTCTGGGGCCAACGTCCTGACTTTC. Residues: CASSLLGNSGANVLTF.

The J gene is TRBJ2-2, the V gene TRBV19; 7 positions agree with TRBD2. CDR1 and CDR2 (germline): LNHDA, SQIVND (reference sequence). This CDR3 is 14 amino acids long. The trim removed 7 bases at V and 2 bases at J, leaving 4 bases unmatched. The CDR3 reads CASNKRGNTGELFF. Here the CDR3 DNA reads TGTGCCAGTAATAAGCGGGGTAACACCGGGGAGCTGTTTTTT.

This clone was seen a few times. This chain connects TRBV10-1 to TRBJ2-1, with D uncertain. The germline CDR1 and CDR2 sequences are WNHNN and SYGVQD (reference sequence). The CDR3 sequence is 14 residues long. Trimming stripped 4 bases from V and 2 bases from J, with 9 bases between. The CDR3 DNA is TGCGCCAGCAGTGGTTCGTCTACCTACAATGAGCAGTTCTTC. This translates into CASSGSSTYNEQFF.

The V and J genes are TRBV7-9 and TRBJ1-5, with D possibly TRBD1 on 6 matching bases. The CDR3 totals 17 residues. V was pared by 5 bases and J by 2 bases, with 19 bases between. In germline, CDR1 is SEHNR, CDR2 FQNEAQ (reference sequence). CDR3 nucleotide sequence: TGTGCCAGCAGCCCCCACCAGGGGCCAGGTGGCAATCAGCCCCAGCATTTT. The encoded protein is CASSPHQGPGGNQPQHF.

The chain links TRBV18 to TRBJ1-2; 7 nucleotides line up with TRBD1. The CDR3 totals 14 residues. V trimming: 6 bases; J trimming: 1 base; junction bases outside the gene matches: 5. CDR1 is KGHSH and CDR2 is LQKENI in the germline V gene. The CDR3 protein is CASSPGQNNYGYTF. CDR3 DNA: TGTGCCAGCTCCCCGGGACAGAATAACTATGGCTACACCTTC.

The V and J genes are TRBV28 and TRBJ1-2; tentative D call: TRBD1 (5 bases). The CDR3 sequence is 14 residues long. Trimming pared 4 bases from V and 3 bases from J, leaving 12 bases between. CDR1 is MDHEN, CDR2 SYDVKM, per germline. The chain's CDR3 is CASSSSDTHYGYTF. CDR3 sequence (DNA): TGTGCCAGCAGTTCCTCGGACACCCACTATGGCTACACCTTC.

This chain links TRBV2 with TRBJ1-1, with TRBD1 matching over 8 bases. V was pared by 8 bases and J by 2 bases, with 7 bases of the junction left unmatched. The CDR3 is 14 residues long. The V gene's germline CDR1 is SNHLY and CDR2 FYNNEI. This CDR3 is CASQRGQGNTEAFF. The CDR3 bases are TGTGCCAGCCAAAGAGGACAGGGAAACACTGAAGCTTTCTTT.

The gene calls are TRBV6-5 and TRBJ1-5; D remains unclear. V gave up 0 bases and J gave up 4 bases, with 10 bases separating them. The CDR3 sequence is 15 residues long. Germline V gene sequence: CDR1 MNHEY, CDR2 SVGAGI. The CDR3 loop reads CASSYSGGRNQPQHF. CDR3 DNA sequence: TGTGCCAGCAGTTACTCAGGAGGGAGGAATCAGCCCCAGCATTTT.

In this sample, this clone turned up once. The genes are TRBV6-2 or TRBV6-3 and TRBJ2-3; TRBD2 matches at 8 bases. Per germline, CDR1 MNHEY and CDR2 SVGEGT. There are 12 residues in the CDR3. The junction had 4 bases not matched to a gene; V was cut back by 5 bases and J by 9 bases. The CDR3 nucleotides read TGTGCCAGCAGTCCGACTAGCGACACGCAGTATTTT. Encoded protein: CASSPTSDTQYF.

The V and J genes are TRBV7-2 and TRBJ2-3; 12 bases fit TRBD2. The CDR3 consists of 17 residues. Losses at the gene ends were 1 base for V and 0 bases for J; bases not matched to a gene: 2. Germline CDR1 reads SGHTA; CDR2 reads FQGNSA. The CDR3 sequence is CASSLVGTSGSTDTQYF. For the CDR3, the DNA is TGTGCCAGCAGCTTAGTGGGGACTAGCGGGAGCACAGATACGCAGTATTTT. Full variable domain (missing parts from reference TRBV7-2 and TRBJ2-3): GAGVSQSPSNKVTEKGKDVELRCDPISGHTALYWYRQSLGQGLEFLIYFQGNSAPDKSGLPSDRFSAERTGGSVSTLTIQRTQQEDSAVYLCASSLVGTSGSTDTQYFGPGTRLTVL.

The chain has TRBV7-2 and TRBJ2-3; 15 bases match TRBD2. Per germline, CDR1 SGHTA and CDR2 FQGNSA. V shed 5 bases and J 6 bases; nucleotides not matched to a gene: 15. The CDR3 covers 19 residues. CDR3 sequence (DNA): TGTGCCAGCAGCATGTCCGGACTAGCGGGAGGGCCGGTGGGGGATACGCAGTATTTT. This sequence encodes CASSMSGLAGGPVGDTQYF.

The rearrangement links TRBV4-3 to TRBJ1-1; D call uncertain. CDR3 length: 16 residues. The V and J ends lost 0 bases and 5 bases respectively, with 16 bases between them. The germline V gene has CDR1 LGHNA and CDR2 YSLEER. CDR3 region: CASSQDPLGGQTEAFF. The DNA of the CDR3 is TGCGCCAGCAGCCAAGATCCGTTGGGAGGGCAGACTGAAGCTTTCTTT.

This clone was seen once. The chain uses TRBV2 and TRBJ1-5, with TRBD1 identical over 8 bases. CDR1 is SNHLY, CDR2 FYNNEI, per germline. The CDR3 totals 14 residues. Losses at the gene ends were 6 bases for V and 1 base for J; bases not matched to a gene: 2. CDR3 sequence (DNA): TGTGCCAGCAGGGACAGGGTAAGCAATCAGCCCCAGCATTTT. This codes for CASRDRVSNQPQHF. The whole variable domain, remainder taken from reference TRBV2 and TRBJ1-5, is EPEVTQTPSHQVTQMGQEVILRCVPISNHLYFYWYRQILGQKVEFLVSFYNNEISEKSEIFDDQFSVERPDGSNFTLKIRSTKLEDSAMYFCASRDRVSNQPQHFGDGTRLSIL.

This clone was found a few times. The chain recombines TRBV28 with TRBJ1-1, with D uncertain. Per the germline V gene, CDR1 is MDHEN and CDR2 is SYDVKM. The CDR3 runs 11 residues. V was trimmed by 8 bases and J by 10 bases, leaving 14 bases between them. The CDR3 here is CASGQDRGAFF. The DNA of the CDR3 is TGTGCCAGCGGTCAAGACCGGGGAGCTTTCTTT.

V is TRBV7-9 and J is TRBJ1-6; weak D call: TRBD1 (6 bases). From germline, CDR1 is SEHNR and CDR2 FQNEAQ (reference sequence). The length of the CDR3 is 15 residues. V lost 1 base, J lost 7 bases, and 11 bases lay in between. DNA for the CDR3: TGTGCCAGCAGCTTAGAGGGGGTCGGGAATTCACCCCTCCACTTT. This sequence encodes CASSLEGVGNSPLHF.

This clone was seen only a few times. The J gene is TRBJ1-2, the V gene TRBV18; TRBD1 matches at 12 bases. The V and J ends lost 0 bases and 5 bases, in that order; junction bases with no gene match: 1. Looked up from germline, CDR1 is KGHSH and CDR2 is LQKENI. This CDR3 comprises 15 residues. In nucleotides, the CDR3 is TGTGCCAGCTCACCACCGGGACAGGGGGCTTATGGCTACACCTTC. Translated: CASSPPGQGAYGYTF.

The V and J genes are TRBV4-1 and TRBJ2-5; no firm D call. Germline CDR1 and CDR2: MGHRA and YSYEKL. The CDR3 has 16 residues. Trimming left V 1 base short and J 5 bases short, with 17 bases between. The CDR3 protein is CASSQVSGSSWETQYF. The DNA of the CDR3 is TGCGCCAGCAGCCAAGTGAGTGGTAGTTCGTGGGAGACCCAGTACTTC.

CDR3: CASSLNTNYGYTF. As DNA, the CDR3 is TGTGCCAGCAGTTTAAATACTAACTATGGCTACACCTTC. The chain joins TRBV28 to TRBJ1-2; no firm D call. Germline assignment: CDR1 MDHEN and CDR2 SYDVKM. V was trimmed by 2 bases and J by 0 bases, leaving 4 bases between them. The CDR3 is 13 residues long.

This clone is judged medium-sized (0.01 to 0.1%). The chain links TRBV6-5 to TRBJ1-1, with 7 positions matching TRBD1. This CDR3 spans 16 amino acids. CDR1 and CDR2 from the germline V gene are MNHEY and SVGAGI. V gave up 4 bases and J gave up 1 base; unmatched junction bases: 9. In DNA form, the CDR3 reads TGTGCCAGCAGTTCCCAAACGACAGGGACGAACACTGAAGCTTTCTTT. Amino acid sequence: CASSSQTTGTNTEAFF.

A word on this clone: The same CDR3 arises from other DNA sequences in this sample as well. This chain's CDR3 is CASSLGQNTEAFF. CDR3 nucleotides: TGTGCCAGCAGCTTAGGGCAGAACACTGAAGCTTTCTTT. V and J are TRBV7-9 and TRBJ1-1; D is unresolved. The CDR3 covers 13 residues. Trimming left V 1 base short and J 1 base short, with 4 bases between. Germline values: CDR1 SEHNR, CDR2 FQNEAQ (reference sequence).

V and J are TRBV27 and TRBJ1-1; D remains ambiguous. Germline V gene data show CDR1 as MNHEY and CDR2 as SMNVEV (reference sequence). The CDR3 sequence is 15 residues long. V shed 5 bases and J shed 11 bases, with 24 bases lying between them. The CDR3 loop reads CASSPPGAGRVRAFF. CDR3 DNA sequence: TGTGCCAGCAGTCCTCCGGGAGCCGGGAGGGTACGCGCTTTCTTT.